Listed below are T cell receptor beta chains from one sample, sequenced in a study of T cell responses to AZD1222 COVID-19 vaccine. This table comes from immunoSEQ multiplex PCR, and its TCRdb copy is limited to in-frame clones, with some not included. The sample has some 200,000 clones, roughly 94% seen once. The sequenced sample was peripheral blood, obtained 28 days after the second dose of the MenACWY control vaccine. The source of these receptors is an adult who received the MenACWY meningococcal vaccine as a control. Both conserved end residues are part of each CDR3. Fields, in order: D gene, V gene, J gene, clone size, CDR3 DNA, CDR3 protein. A D gene is named only where the DNA matches it firmly. Size is stated for part of the rows, as once, few or many counts, or as a class when the clone is expanded.

-	TRBV7-9	TRBJ2-7	-	TGTGCCAGCAGCTTGGGGGCAACCGGCGCCTACGAGCAGTACTTC	CASSLGATGAYEQYF
-	TRBV6-2/TRBV6-3	TRBJ2-5	-	TGTGCCAGCAGTTTACGCTTGGATATGGAAGAGACCCAGTACTTC	CASSLRLDMEETQYF
TRBD1	TRBV7-3	TRBJ1-2	-	TGTGCCAGCAGCTCACCCACAGGGGCGGGGTACACCTTC	CASSSPTGAGYTF
TRBD1	TRBV3-1/TRBV3-2	TRBJ1-4	-	TGTGCCAGCAGCCTTCTAACAGGGGTCGGTGAAAAACTGTTTTTT	CASSLLTGVGEKLFF
TRBD1	TRBV12-3/TRBV12-4	TRBJ1-5	-	TGTGCCAGCAGACAGGGGCAGAATCAGCCCCAGCATTTT	CASRQGQNQPQHF
TRBD1	TRBV7-3	TRBJ2-6	-	TGTGCCAGCAGCCCGACAGGGGGCGGTGGGGCCAACGTCCTGACTTTC	CASSPTGGGGANVLTF
-	TRBV5-4	TRBJ1-2	-	TGTGCCAGCAGCCCTTTTGGGCAGGGCTCTAACTATGGCTACACCTTC	CASSPFGQGSNYGYTF
-	TRBV3-1/TRBV3-2	TRBJ1-5	-	TGTGCCAGCAGCCAAGGTCCCCCAAGGCCCCAGCATTTT	CASSQGPPRPQHF
-	TRBV7-6	TRBJ2-1	-	TGTGCCAGCAGCAGGGACTCCATTACGAGCTCCTACAATGAGCAGTTCTTC	CASSRDSITSSYNEQFF
-	TRBV19	TRBJ2-3	-	TGTGCCAGTAGTATCTTTGGCGGAGGAGTAGCAGATACGCAGTATTTT	CASSIFGGGVADTQYF
TRBD1	TRBV19	TRBJ1-2	-	TGTGCCAGTAGGGGACAGGAGGAGTCTGGCTACACCTTC	CASRGQEESGYTF
-	TRBV2	TRBJ2-1	once	TGTGCCAGCAGGGGCGGCAGCTACAATGAGCAGTTCTTC	CASRGGSYNEQFF
-	TRBV9	TRBJ2-7	-	TGTGCCAGCAGCCCAAGACAGAGCTCCTACGAGCAGTACTTC	CASSPRQSSYEQYF
-	TRBV7-2	TRBJ2-1	-	TGTGCCAGCAGCTTATTATCAGGACGGCTTGAGCAGTTCTTC	CASSLLSGRLEQFF
-	TRBV11-2	TRBJ2-7	-	TGTGCCAGCAGCCCCGCAGGCTACGAGCAGTACTTC	CASSPAGYEQYF
-	TRBV28	TRBJ1-3	-	TGTGCCAGCAGTTTAAGGGGATCTCGAAACACCATATATTTT	CASSLRGSRNTIYF
TRBD1	TRBV29-1	TRBJ2-5	-	TGCAGCGTTGAAGACGCGGACAGGGGACTGAAGGCGCAAGAGACCCAGTACTTC	CSVEDADRGLKAQETQYF
TRBD1	TRBV24-1	TRBJ2-7	-	TGTGCCACCAGTACAAAGCCGGGACAGGGGGATTACGAGCAGTACTTC	CATSTKPGQGDYEQYF
-	TRBV10-3	TRBJ1-1	-	TGTGCCATCAGTGAAGCAGCGGATGAAGCTTTCTTT	CAISEAADEAFF
-	TRBV19	TRBJ2-7	-	TGTGCCAGTAGTAAGGACAGCTACGAGCAGTACTTC	CASSKDSYEQYF
-	TRBV2	TRBJ2-1	-	TGTGCCAGCGCGGCACAGCGCTACAATGAGCAGTTCTTC	CASAAQRYNEQFF
TRBD1	TRBV9	TRBJ1-3	-	TGTGCCAGCAGCGACCCGCTGAAGGGAGGGGGCGTTGGAAACACCATATATTTT	CASSDPLKGGGVGNTIYF
TRBD1	TRBV4-1	TRBJ2-7	-	TGCGCCAGCAGCCAACGGACAGGGGGCTACTACGAGCAGTACTTC	CASSQRTGGYYEQYF
-	TRBV5-6	TRBJ2-7	-	TGTGCCAGCAGCTATACAGGGACGGGGGCCTACGAGCAGTACTTC	CASSYTGTGAYEQYF
-	TRBV28	TRBJ2-2	-	TGTGCCAGCAGTTACAGCGGTGCCTACACCGGGGAGCTGTTTTTT	CASSYSGAYTGELFF
TRBD2	TRBV11-3	TRBJ2-7	-	TGTGCCAGCAGCTTATCTAGCGGGGGAGCCGAGAACGAGCAGTACTTC	CASSLSSGGAENEQYF
-	TRBV6-8	TRBJ2-7	-	TGTGCCAGCATTCGGAAATCCTACGAGCAGTACTTC	CASIRKSYEQYF
TRBD1	TRBV5-1	TRBJ2-2	-	TGCGCCAGCAACCCCACCGGGACAGGGTCCACCGGGGAGCTGTTTTTT	CASNPTGTGSTGELFF
-	TRBV27	TRBJ1-3	-	TGTGCCAGCAGTTTTCTAGGGGTCGGAAACACCATATATTTT	CASSFLGVGNTIYF
-	TRBV24-1	TRBJ1-5	-	TGTGCCACCAGTGATAACAGGATTAATCAGCCCCAGCATTTT	CATSDNRINQPQHF
-	TRBV9	TRBJ1-1	-	TGTGCCAGCAGCGCAGGGTGGGACACTGAAGCTTTCTTT	CASSAGWDTEAFF
-	TRBV19	TRBJ1-5	-	TGTGCCAGTACCTCAGACAGGAAAAATCAGCCCCAGCATTTT	CASTSDRKNQPQHF
-	TRBV9	TRBJ2-2	-	TGTGCCAGCAGCGTAGTGGACACCAACACCGGGGAGCTGTTTTTT	CASSVVDTNTGELFF
TRBD1	TRBV27	TRBJ1-5	-	TGTGCCAGCAGTCCAAGGGACAGGGTGAGGCCTGATAGCAATCAGCCCCAGCATTTT	CASSPRDRVRPDSNQPQHF
TRBD1	TRBV19	TRBJ1-1	-	TGTGCCAGTAAGGGACAGGGATCTTACACTGAAGCTTTCTTT	CASKGQGSYTEAFF
-	TRBV6-5	TRBJ1-1	-	TGTGCCAGCAGTTACGAGGGGAACACTGAAGCTTTCTTT	CASSYEGNTEAFF
-	TRBV4-3	TRBJ1-1	-	TGCGCCAGCAGCCAGAAAAAAGGGGGAGCTTTCTTT	CASSQKKGGAFF
TRBD2	TRBV30	TRBJ2-7	few	TGTGCCTGGAGTCGGGCCAGCGGGAGAATCTCCTACGAGCAGTACTTC	CAWSRASGRISYEQYF
TRBD1	TRBV7-2	TRBJ1-2	once	TGTGCCAGCAGCCCGACCAGGGGGCTGAACGGCTACACCTTC	CASSPTRGLNGYTF
TRBD1	TRBV18	TRBJ2-3	-	TGTGCCAGCTCGCGCGGGACAGGGGATTATCGCACAGATACGCAGTATTTT	CASSRGTGDYRTDTQYF
TRBD2	TRBV7-8	TRBJ2-1	-	TGTGCCAGCAGCTCCCGGACTAGCGGAACCAAAGGGAATGAGCAGTTCTTC	CASSSRTSGTKGNEQFF
-	TRBV30	TRBJ1-5	-	TGTGCCTGGAGCGCGGGACCAAATAGCAATCAGCCCCAGCATTTT	CAWSAGPNSNQPQHF
-	TRBV6-5	TRBJ2-7	once	TGTGCCAGCAGTAAGCAGCCCTCGAGCTCCTACGAGCAGTACTTC	CASSKQPSSSYEQYF
-	TRBV24-1	TRBJ1-2	once	TGTGCCACCAGTGATTCGCGGGGGATCCAAGTCGATGGCTACACCTTT	CATSDSRGIQVDGYTF
-	TRBV29-1	TRBJ1-1	-	TGCAGCGTTGAGGAGAACACTGAAGCTTTCTTT	CSVEENTEAFF
TRBD1	TRBV27	TRBJ2-5	-	TGTGCCAGCAGTCCAAGCGACAGGGTGGGACGGGAGACCCAGTACTTC	CASSPSDRVGRETQYF
-	TRBV19	TRBJ1-6	-	TGTGCCAGTAGTAACCGGGAGTTGGATTCACCCCTCCACTTT	CASSNRELDSPLHF
-	TRBV19	TRBJ2-1	-	TGTGCCAGTAGTATAGATCCTAGGGTCAATGAGCAGTTCTTC	CASSIDPRVNEQFF
-	TRBV30	TRBJ2-7	-	TGTGCCTGGAGTGTAGATCGCGTTAAACCCTACGAGCAGTACTTC	CAWSVDRVKPYEQYF
-	TRBV11-2	TRBJ2-1	-	TGTGCCAGCAGCTCGGACTACAATGAGCAGTTCTTC	CASSSDYNEQFF
-	TRBV4-1	TRBJ1-5	-	TGCGCCAGCAGCCAAGAGCCGGCAGGGAGTCAGCCCCAGCATTTT	CASSQEPAGSQPQHF
-	TRBV13	TRBJ1-1	few	TGTGCCAGCAGCCAGTCGGGACAAGTGAACACTGAAGCTTTCTTT	CASSQSGQVNTEAFF
-	TRBV4-1	TRBJ2-1	-	TGCGCCAGCAGCCGAGTGGTGTCGAACAATGAGCAGTTCTTC	CASSRVVSNNEQFF
-	TRBV6-5	TRBJ1-2	-	TGTGCCAGCAGAGGCGGGGGGACAATCAACTATGGCTACACCTTC	CASRGGGTINYGYTF